The 21 T cell receptor beta chains below all came from one sample that was sequenced in a study of T-cell memory formation after mild COVID-19. TCRdb itself ran the 5' RACE reads through MiXCR, one entry per CDR3 protein. The sample has a few hundred thousand distinct CDR3 sequences, roughly a quarter seen once. The sequenced sample consisted of PBMCs or a T cell subset sorted from them (not recorded which). The receptor set was obtained from an adult woman who had mild COVID-19 (a few samples of this study predate the infection). Cell type and time point are not known.

This rearrangement joins TRBV6-6 to TRBJ2-2, with TRBD2 as a possible D gene (6 bases). The CDR3 runs to 16 residues. Looked up from germline, CDR1 is MNHNY and CDR2 is SVGAGI (reference sequence). Trimming removed 5 bases from V and 0 bases from J, with 13 bases in between. CDR3 region: CASSRHGSANTGELFF. The CDR3, as DNA: TGTGCCAGCAGTCGCCACGGGAGCGCGAACACCGGGGAGCTGTTTTTT.

There are a few counts of this clonotype. CDR3 amino acids: CASSFGGTGDETQYF. The CDR3, as DNA: TGTGCCAGCAGTTTCGGGGGGACAGGAGACGAGACCCAGTACTTC. V gene TRBV12-3 or TRBV12-4 combines with J gene TRBJ2-5, with D possibly matching TRBD1 (8 bases). V lost 3 bases, J lost 5 bases, and 16 bases lay in between. CDR3 size: 15 residues.

The chain recombines TRBV9 with TRBJ2-7; D unresolved. Germline assignment: CDR1 SGDLS and CDR2 YYNGEE. This CDR3 is 14 amino acids long. V was clipped by 3 bases and J by 1 base, with 11 bases between them. The CDR3 DNA reads TGTGCCAGCAGCGACCCAGGTGATTCCTACGAGCAGTACTTC. Amino acid sequence: CASSDPGDSYEQYF.

This clonotype was seen a single time. The chain is built from TRBV18 and TRBJ2-1, with 8 bases aligning to TRBD2. This CDR3 comprises 17 residues. Trimming took 5 bases from V and 0 from J; bases not matched to a gene: 9. The germline CDR1 and CDR2 sequences are KGHSH and LQKENI. This CDR3 reads CASSSREGRSSYNEQFF. The CDR3 bases are TGTGCCAGCTCATCCCGGGAGGGCCGTAGCTCCTACAATGAGCAGTTCTTC.

Only a few counts were recorded for this clonotype. The chain couples TRBV12-5 to TRBJ2-7; D is unresolved. Germline lookup yields CDR1 LGHNT and CDR2 FRNRAP. Trimming took 5 bases from V and 7 from J, leaving 12 bases between them. The CDR3 has 12 residues. The CDR3 loop is CASGAVYGEQYF. In DNA, the CDR3 is TGTGCTAGTGGTGCCGTCTATGGGGAGCAGTACTTC.

J is TRBJ2-2 and V is TRBV15; maybe TRBD1 (6 bases). Germline CDR1 is LNHNV and CDR2 is YYDKDF (reference sequence). The length of the CDR3 is 16 residues. Trimming took 1 base from V and 1 from J, leaving 10 bases between them. CDR3 sequence: CATSRGGGWNTGELFF. The CDR3 DNA reads as TGTGCCACCAGCAGAGGAGGGGGTTGGAACACCGGGGAGCTGTTTTTT.

This rearrangement joins TRBV20-1 to TRBJ1-1; D possibly corresponds to TRBD1 (5 bases). Trimming pared 6 bases from V and 1 base from J, leaving 12 bases between. The CDR3 consists of 13 residues. Germline values: CDR1 DFQATT, CDR2 SNEGSKA (reference sequence). Here the CDR3 reads CSATDTGNTEAFF. The DNA of the CDR3 is TGCAGTGCCACGGACACTGGGAACACTGAAGCTTTCTTT.

The sample holds a few counts of this clonotype. The V and J genes are TRBV24-1 and TRBJ2-5; 8 positions match TRBD1. V dropped 4 bases and J dropped 5; count of bases not matched to a gene: 5. Germline loops: CDR1 KGHDR, CDR2 SFDVKD. The CDR3 runs to 14 residues. CDR3 coding DNA: TGTGCCACCAGTGACGGACAGGGCTCGGAGACCCAGTACTTC. Protein sequence: CATSDGQGSETQYF.

This clonotype was recorded a few times. The chain couples TRBV6-2 or TRBV6-3 to TRBJ2-7; D gene unclear. This CDR3 contains 14 residues. Trimming took off 8 bases at V and 7 bases at J, with 21 bases between the two ends. Germline CDR1 is MNHEY and CDR2 is SVGEGT. In DNA, the CDR3 is TGTGCCAGCCAAAAGAGGTCGCAGCTTGGGGAGCAGTACTTC. As protein: CASQKRSQLGEQYF.

A few counts support this clonotype. This chain links TRBV6-5 with TRBJ2-3; D is uncertain. Trimming pared 2 bases from V and 0 bases from J, leaving 9 bases between. The length of the CDR3 is 15 residues. CDR1 and CDR2 from the germline V gene are MNHEY and SVGAGI. CDR3 loop: CASSYDGSSTDTQYF. In DNA form, the CDR3 reads TGTGCCAGCAGTTACGACGGCTCTAGCACAGATACGCAGTATTTT.

This clonotype appeared many times. The V gene is TRBV6-2 or TRBV6-3, the J gene TRBJ2-2, with 8 bases fitting TRBD1. V shed 0 bases and J 6 bases; nucleotides not matched to a gene: 3. Germline V gene lookup returns CDR1 MNHEY and CDR2 SVGEGT. CDR3 length equals 15 residues. The CDR3 is CASSYSTQGAGELFF. The CDR3 coding sequence is TGTGCCAGCAGTTACTCGACACAGGGGGCCGGGGAGCTGTTTTTT.

The chain combines TRBV7-3 with TRBJ2-3, with unresolved D. Germline V CDR1 and CDR2: SGHTA, FQGTGA. The CDR3 is 12 residues long. Trimming took off 3 bases at V and 6 bases at J, with 7 bases between the two ends. The CDR3 protein is CASSLGYDTQYF. The DNA of the CDR3 is TGTGCCAGCAGCTTGGGTTACGATACGCAGTATTTT.

The gene calls are TRBV7-6 and TRBJ2-7, with 10 bases that match TRBD2. This CDR3 spans 17 amino acids. The trim removed 5 bases at V and 5 bases at J, leaving 15 bases unmatched. In germline, CDR1 is SGHVS, CDR2 FNYEAQ. The DNA for the CDR3 is TGTGCCAGCAGCCGTACCGGGACTAGCGCTCTATGGGACGAGCAGTACTTC. It codes for CASSRTGTSALWDEQYF.

The rearrangement links TRBV9 to TRBJ1-4, with D hard to call. V lost 0 bases, J lost 8 bases, and 14 bases lay in between. Per germline, CDR1 SGDLS and CDR2 YYNGEE. CDR3 length: 15 amino acids. Here the CDR3 DNA reads TGTGCCAGCAGCGTAGCTAGTGGGAAGGTAGAAAAACTGTTTTTT. This sequence encodes CASSVASGKVEKLFF.

The V call is TRBV6-1, the J call TRBJ2-7; 9 nucleotides line up with TRBD1. V gave up 8 bases and J gave up 6 bases; unmatched junction bases: 11. The germline V gene has CDR1 MNHNS and CDR2 SASEGT. The length of the CDR3 is 14 residues. The CDR3 loop is CASLGGTGTFEQYF. The CDR3 region has the DNA TGTGCCAGCTTGGGGGGGACAGGGACGTTCGAGCAGTACTTC.

This clonotype was seen once. This chain connects TRBV7-4 to TRBJ1-3, with D unresolved. Germline CDR1 is SGHVT and CDR2 is SQSDAQ. V shed 1 base and J shed 1 base, with 14 bases lying between them. The CDR3 is 17 amino acids. CDR3 amino acids: CASSLVGQLPSGNTIYF. DNA for the CDR3: TGTGCCAGCAGCTTAGTAGGGCAGCTACCTTCTGGAAACACCATATATTTT. Full variable domain (remainder filled in from reference TRBV7-4 and TRBJ1-3): GAGVSQSPRYKVAKRGRDVALRCDSISGHVTLYWYRQTLGQGSEVLTYSQSDAQRDKSGRPSGRFSAERPERSVSTLKIQRTEQGDSAVYLCASSLVGQLPSGNTIYFGEGSWLTVV.

Only a few counts were recorded for this clonotype. V and J are TRBV6-5 and TRBJ1-5; TRBD1 aligns across 8 bases. The CDR3 covers 15 residues. The V and J ends lost 6 bases and 3 bases, in that order; junction bases with no gene match: 7. From germline, CDR1 is MNHEY and CDR2 SVGAGI. The CDR3 is CASRDRQGYNQPQHF. For the CDR3, the DNA is TGTGCCAGCAGAGACAGACAGGGGTACAATCAGCCCCAGCATTTT.

The V call is TRBV4-2, the J call TRBJ2-5; 7 bases match TRBD1. This CDR3 has 13 residues. Germline CDR1 reads LGHNA; CDR2 reads YNFKEQ. Trimming cost V 1 base and J 5 bases; bases outside gene matches: 1. In DNA form, the CDR3 reads TGTGCCAGCAGCCAAGGGGACAGCGAGACCCAGTACTTC. It encodes CASSQGDSETQYF.

The table lists this clonotype with a few counts. The rearrangement uses TRBV5-1 and TRBJ1-5; D may be TRBD1 (6 bases). The CDR3 contains 15 residues. CDR1 and CDR2 from the germline V gene are SGHRS and YFSETQ. Trimming took 0 bases from V and 3 from J, leaving 10 bases between them. The CDR3 loop is CASSLVGGLNQPQHF. CDR3 nucleotide sequence: TGCGCCAGCAGCTTGGTCGGGGGCCTCAATCAGCCCCAGCATTTT.

This clonotype was picked up a small number of times. The J gene is TRBJ2-7, the V gene TRBV4-1; 8 bases map to TRBD1. V was clipped by 0 bases and J by 5 bases; unmatched bases: 9. The germline V gene has CDR1 MGHRA and CDR2 YSYEKL. The CDR3 length is 16 residues. CDR3 in DNA: TGCGCCAGCAGCCAAGATAGGACAGGGAGTTACAACGAGCAGTACTTC. Amino acids: CASSQDRTGSYNEQYF.

This clonotype turned up a few times. The CDR3 nucleotides are TGCAGTGCTAGGAGCGGGGGCTACACCCAGTACTTC. Protein: CSARSGGYTQYF. The chain recombines TRBV20-1 with TRBJ2-5; 8 bases agree with TRBD2. Germline-derived CDR1 and CDR2 are DFQATT and SNEGSKA (reference sequence). V trimming: 3 bases; J trimming: 8 bases; junction bases outside the gene matches: 5. There are 12 residues in the CDR3.